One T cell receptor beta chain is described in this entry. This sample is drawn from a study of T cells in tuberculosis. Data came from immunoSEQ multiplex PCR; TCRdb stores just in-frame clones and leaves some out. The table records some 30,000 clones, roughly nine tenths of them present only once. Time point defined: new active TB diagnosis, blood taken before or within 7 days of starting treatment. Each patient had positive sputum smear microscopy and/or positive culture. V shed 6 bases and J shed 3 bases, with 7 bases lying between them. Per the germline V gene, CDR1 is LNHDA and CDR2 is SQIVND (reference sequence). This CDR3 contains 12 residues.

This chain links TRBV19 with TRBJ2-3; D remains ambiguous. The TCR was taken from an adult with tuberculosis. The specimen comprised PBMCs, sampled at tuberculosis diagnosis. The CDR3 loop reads CASSPQTDTQYF. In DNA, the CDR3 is TGTGCCAGTAGCCCACAGACAGATACGCAGTATTTT. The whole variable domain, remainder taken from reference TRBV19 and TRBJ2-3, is DGGITQSPKYLFRKEGQNVTLSCEQNLNHDAMYWYRQDPGQGLRLIYYSQIVNDFQKGDIAEGYSVSREKKESFPLTVTSAQKNPTAFYLCASSPQTDTQYFGPGTRLTVL.